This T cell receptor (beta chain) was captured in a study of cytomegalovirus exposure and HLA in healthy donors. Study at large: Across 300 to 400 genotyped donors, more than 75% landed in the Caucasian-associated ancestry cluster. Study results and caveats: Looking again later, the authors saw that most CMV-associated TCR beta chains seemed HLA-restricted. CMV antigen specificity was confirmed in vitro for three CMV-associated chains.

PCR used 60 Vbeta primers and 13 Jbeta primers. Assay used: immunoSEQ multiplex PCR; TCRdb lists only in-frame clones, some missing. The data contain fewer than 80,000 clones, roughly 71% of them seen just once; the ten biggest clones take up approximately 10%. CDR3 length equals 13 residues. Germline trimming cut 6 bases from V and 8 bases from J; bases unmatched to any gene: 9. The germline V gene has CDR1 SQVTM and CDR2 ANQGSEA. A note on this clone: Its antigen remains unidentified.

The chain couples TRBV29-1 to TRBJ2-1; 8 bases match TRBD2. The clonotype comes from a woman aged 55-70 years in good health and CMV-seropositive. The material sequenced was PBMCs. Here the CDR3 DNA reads TGCAGCGTCACCGAGCGGGGGTGGGATGAGCAGTTCTTC. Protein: CSVTERGWDEQFF.